The 14 T cell receptor beta chains below all came from one sample that was sequenced in a study of T-cell memory formation after mild COVID-19. Via MiXCR, TCRdb re-called the 5' RACE reads, giving one row per CDR3 protein. The sample records more than 200,000 distinct CDR3 sequences, roughly 17% being singletons. Sequenced: PBMCs or a T cell subset sorted from them (not recorded which). The receptors come from a man aged 18-30 years who had mild COVID-19 (a few samples of this study predate the infection). Cell type and time point are not known.

The rearrangement joins TRBV6-6 to TRBJ2-3, with 8 bases lining up with TRBD2. The CDR3 is 15 residues long. Unmatched junction bases numbered 6, after V lost 3 bases and J lost 4 bases. CDR1 is MNHNY and CDR2 is SVGAGI in the germline V gene (reference sequence). The CDR3, as DNA: TGTGCCAGCAGTTATGGGGCGGGGGGCGCAGATACGCAGTATTTT. As protein: CASSYGAGGADTQYF.

This chain joins TRBV12-3 or TRBV12-4 and TRBJ2-7, with 7 bases identical to TRBD2. Trimming cost V 0 bases and J 2 bases; bases outside gene matches: 7. This CDR3 has 16 residues. The DNA for the CDR3 is TGTGCCAGCAGTTTAGCTGAGAGCGGGGCCACCTACGAGCAGTACTTC. Protein: CASSLAESGATYEQYF.

V and J are TRBV18 and TRBJ1-3, with TRBD1 matching over 7 bases. The length of the CDR3 is 17 residues. Germline-derived CDR1 and CDR2 are KGHSH and LQKENI. V shed 2 bases and J 0 bases; nucleotides not matched to a gene: 7. The CDR3 loop reads CASSPRQGWSSGNTIYF. The CDR3 nucleotides are TGTGCCAGCTCACCAAGACAGGGTTGGAGCTCTGGAAACACCATATATTTT.

This clonotype came up a few times. In DNA form, the CDR3 reads TGTGCCAGCAGCGCCCTCGCGGGGAGGGAGACCCAGTACTTC. Translated: CASSALAGRETQYF. The chain is built from TRBV7-9 and TRBJ2-5; TRBD2 is a possible D gene (6 bases). This CDR3 contains 14 residues. Germline-derived CDR1 and CDR2 are SEHNR and FQNEAQ (reference sequence). Deletions cut 5 bases from V and 5 bases from J, with 15 bases between. Drawing the rest from reference TRBV7-9 and TRBJ2-5, the complete variable domain is DTGVSQNPRHKITKRGQNVTFRCDPISEHNRLYWYRQTLGQGPEFLTYFQNEAQLEKSRLLSDRFSAERPKGSFSTLEIQRTEQGDSAMYLCASSALAGRETQYFGPGTRLLVL.

This clonotype was detected only a few times. The V gene is TRBV7-2, the J gene TRBJ2-2; 7 nucleotides align to TRBD2. J gave up 1 base and V 7 bases, and 6 bases lay outside the gene matches. The CDR3 runs to 15 residues. From germline, CDR1 is SGHTA and CDR2 FQGNSA. CDR3 in DNA: TGTGCCAGCAACCCAGCGGGGCGGAACACCGGGGAGCTGTTTTTT. This sequence encodes CASNPAGRNTGELFF.

The chain links TRBV7-8 to TRBJ1-4; tentative D call: TRBD1 (6 bases). Germline CDR1 and CDR2: SGHVS and FQNEAQ. The CDR3 is 15 amino acids. Trimming removed 1 base from V and 8 bases from J, with 14 bases in between. CDR3 sequence reads: CASSLGQGRYEKLFF. The DNA of the CDR3 is TGTGCCAGCAGCTTAGGCCAGGGGAGGTACGAAAAACTGTTTTTT.

This chain uses TRBV9 with TRBJ2-1; 7 positions agree with TRBD2. V dropped 0 bases and J dropped 10; count of bases not matched to a gene: 1. CDR3 length: 12 residues. CDR1 and CDR2 (germline): SGDLS, YYNGEE. CDR3 amino acids: CASSVAGREQFF. Written as DNA, the CDR3 is TGTGCCAGCAGCGTAGCCGGGAGGGAGCAGTTCTTC.

The CDR3: CASGRSGGAGETQYF. The CDR3 DNA sequence: TGTGCCAGCGGCCGAAGCGGGGGGGCAGGAGAGACCCAGTACTTC. This chain connects TRBV7-2 to TRBJ2-5; TRBD2 matches at 10 bases. Germline CDR1 reads SGHTA; CDR2 reads FQGNSA. V shed 8 bases and J 4 bases; nucleotides not matched to a gene: 10. The CDR3 runs 15 residues.

This clonotype was counted between two and nine times. J is TRBJ2-3 and V is TRBV6-2 or TRBV6-3, with unresolved D. In germline, CDR1 is MNHEY, CDR2 SVGEGT. The ends were cut back, 7 bases at V and 1 base at J, with 15 bases in the middle. The CDR3 covers 15 residues. CDR3 sequence (DNA): TGTGCCAGCACTGGCAGAATTGGCGGCACAGATACGCAGTATTTT. As protein: CASTGRIGGTDTQYF.

This chain connects TRBV7-9 to TRBJ2-1; 7 bases map to TRBD2. This CDR3 is 15 amino acids long. Trimming at V came to 2 bases and at J to 8 bases, leaving 9 bases not matched to a gene. Germline loops: CDR1 SEHNR, CDR2 FQNEAQ (reference sequence). CDR3 nucleotides: TGTGCCAGCAGCTTAATCGGGGGGACTTGGGATGAGCAGTTCTTC. Translation gives CASSLIGGTWDEQFF. Supplemented by reference TRBV7-9 and TRBJ2-1, the full variable domain reads DTGVSQNPRHKITKRGQNVTFRCDPISEHNRLYWYRQTLGQGPEFLTYFQNEAQLEKSRLLSDRFSAERPKGSFSTLEIQRTEQGDSAMYLCASSLIGGTWDEQFFGPGTRLTVL.

V gene TRBV5-1 combines with J gene TRBJ2-1, with D tentatively TRBD1 (6 bases). The germline V gene encodes CDR1 SGHRS and CDR2 YFSETQ. The CDR3 runs 13 residues. Trimming cost V 4 bases and J 2 bases, with 7 bases left between them. CDR3 in DNA: TGCGCCAGCAGCGAGGGGGCCTACAATGAGCAGTTCTTC. Translation gives CASSEGAYNEQFF.

The table lists this clonotype with a few counts. This chain links TRBV5-5 with TRBJ1-6; no reliable D call. The V gene's germline CDR1 is SGHKS and CDR2 YYEKEE (reference sequence). The CDR3 extends over 12 amino acids. The germline V and J ends were trimmed by 3 bases and 9 bases, with 7 bases remaining between them. Written as DNA, the CDR3 is TGTGCCAGCAGCTCTACTACTTCACCCCTCCACTTT. The encoded protein is CASSSTTSPLHF.

This clonotype has just a few counts. V gene TRBV10-3 combines with J gene TRBJ1-1, with D unclear. The V end was cut by 4 bases, the J end by 0 bases, with 6 bases between. CDR1 and CDR2 (germline): ENHRY, SYGVKD. The CDR3 length is 13 residues. The CDR3 spells CAISGTVNTEAFF. CDR3 sequence (DNA): TGTGCCATCAGTGGGACGGTGAACACTGAAGCTTTCTTT.

This clonotype turned up a few times. The V gene is TRBV9, the J gene TRBJ1-1, with no clear D. Germline CDR1 and CDR2: SGDLS and YYNGEE. V shed 0 bases and J shed 7 bases, with 10 bases lying between them. CDR3 length equals 13 residues. The chain's CDR3 is CASSVASWGEAFF. For the CDR3, the DNA is TGTGCCAGCAGCGTAGCAAGCTGGGGTGAAGCTTTCTTT. Full variable domain (remainder filled in from reference TRBV9 and TRBJ1-1): DSGVTQTPKHLITATGQRVTLRCSPRSGDLSVYWYQQSLDQGLQFLIQYYNGEERAKGNILERFSAQQFPDLHSELNLSSLELGDSALYFCASSVASWGEAFFGQGTRLTVV.